This T cell receptor (beta chain) was captured by sequencing in a study of blood T cell repertoires in COVID-19. For the study at large: Sites across the United States, Italy and Spain contributed samples from acute and convalescent COVID-19. PBMCs, B-cell-depleted T cells, or T cells were the source of the cDNA or gDNA that made up the material.

In the original analysis: Amplifying reference gene primers gave estimates of nucleated cell counts. TCRdb's table, derived via immunoSEQ multiplex PCR, lists solely in-frame clones and lacks some. The D gene and trimming were derived from the DNA, and the V and J assignments and clone size from that table. The sample includes approximately 200,000 clones, approximately 80% of them seen just once. V lost 4 bases to trimming and J lost 3 bases, with 10 bases between them. CDR1 GTSNPN and CDR2 SVGIG come from the germline V gene (reference sequence). This CDR3 is built from 13 residues. Source material: peripheral blood. The TCR was taken from a woman aged 60-75 years who had recovered from COVID-19. The chain recombines TRBV30 with TRBJ1-3; the D is unclear. The CDR3 sequence is CAWIPTNGNTIYF. The CDR3 DNA follows: TGTGCCTGGATCCCGACAAATGGAAACACCATATATTTT. Together with reference TRBV30 and TRBJ1-3, the CDR3 gives the full variable domain: SQTIHQWPATLVQPVGSPLSLECTVEGTSNPNLYWYRQAAGRGLQLLFYSVGIGQISSEVPQNLSASRPQDRQFILSSKKLLLSDSGFYLCAWIPTNGNTIYFGEGSWLTVV.